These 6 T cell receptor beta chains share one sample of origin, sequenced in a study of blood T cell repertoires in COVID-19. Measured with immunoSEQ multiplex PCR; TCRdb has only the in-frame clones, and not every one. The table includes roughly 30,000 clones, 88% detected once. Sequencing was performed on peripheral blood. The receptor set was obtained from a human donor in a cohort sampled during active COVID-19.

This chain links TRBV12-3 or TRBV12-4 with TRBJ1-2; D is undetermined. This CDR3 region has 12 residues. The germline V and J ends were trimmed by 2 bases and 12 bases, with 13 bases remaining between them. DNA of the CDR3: TGTGCCAGCAGTTTAAAGTGGCAGGTTAACACCTTC. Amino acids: CASSLKWQVNTF.

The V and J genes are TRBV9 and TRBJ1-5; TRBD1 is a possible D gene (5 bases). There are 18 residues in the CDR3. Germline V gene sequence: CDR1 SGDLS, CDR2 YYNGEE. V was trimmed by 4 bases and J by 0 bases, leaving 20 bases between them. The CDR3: CASSTEMGGGASNQPQHF. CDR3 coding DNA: TGTGCCAGCAGCACCGAAATGGGGGGAGGGGCTAGCAATCAGCCCCAGCATTTT.

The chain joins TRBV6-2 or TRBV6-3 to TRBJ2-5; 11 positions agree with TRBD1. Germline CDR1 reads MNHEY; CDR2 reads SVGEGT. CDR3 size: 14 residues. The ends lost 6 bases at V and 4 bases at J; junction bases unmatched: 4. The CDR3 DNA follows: TGTGCCAGCAGCAGGGGACAGGGGGTAGAGACCCAGTACTTC. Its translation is CASSRGQGVETQYF.

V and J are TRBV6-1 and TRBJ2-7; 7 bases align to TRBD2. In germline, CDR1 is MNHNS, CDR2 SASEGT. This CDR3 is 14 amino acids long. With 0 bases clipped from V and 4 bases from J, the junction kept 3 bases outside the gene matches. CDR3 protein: CASSEAGEGYEQYF. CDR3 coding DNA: TGTGCCAGCAGTGAAGCGGGGGAGGGGTACGAGCAGTACTTC.

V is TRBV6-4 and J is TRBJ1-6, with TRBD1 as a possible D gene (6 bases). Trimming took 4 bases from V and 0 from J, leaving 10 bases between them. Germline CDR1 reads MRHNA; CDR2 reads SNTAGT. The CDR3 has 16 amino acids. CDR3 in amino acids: CASSGTALSYNSPLHF. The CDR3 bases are TGTGCCAGCAGTGGGACAGCTCTCTCCTATAATTCACCCCTCCACTTT.

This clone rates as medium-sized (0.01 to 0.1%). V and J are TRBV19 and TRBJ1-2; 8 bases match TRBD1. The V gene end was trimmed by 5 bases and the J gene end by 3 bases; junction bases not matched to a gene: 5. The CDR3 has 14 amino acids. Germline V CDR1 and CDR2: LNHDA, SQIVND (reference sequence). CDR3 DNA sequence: TGTGCCAGTAGTGTCAGGGGGCGCGACTATGGCTACACCTTC. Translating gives CASSVRGRDYGYTF.